These 25 T cell receptor beta chains originate from one sample sequenced in a study of CXCR3-negative and CXCR3-positive naive CD8 T cells. In preparing the TRB cDNA libraries, 5' RACE with UMI labels was used. From its re-call of the 5' RACE reads, TCRdb lists each CDR3 protein once, without DNA. The sample has 100,000 to 150,000 distinct CDR3 sequences, and its top ten clones hold roughly 0.31%. Sequencing was done on a sample of naive CXCR3- CD8+ T cells from blood. The subset: CD45RO-CCR7+CD27+CD95- naive CD8+ T cells lacking CXCR3 (TNR3-). These receptors originate from a human donor in good health. Some clones in this sample may be carry-over from other donors' samples.

The chain uses TRBV6-5 and TRBJ2-3; as DNA is missing, the TRBD2 call by TCRdb cannot be tested. Germline lookup yields CDR1 MNHEY and CDR2 SVGAGI. The CDR3 loop spans 16 amino acids. CDR3 sequence reads: CASSYSLASSTDTQYF.

The chain recombines TRBV7-9 with TRBJ2-2. Germline CDR1 and CDR2: SEHNR and FQNEAQ (reference sequence). This CDR3 has 14 residues. CDR3 region: CASGHAVSTGELFF.

The V and J genes are TRBV29-1 and TRBJ2-1; TCRdb's D call of TRBD1 is untestable without DNA. Per germline, CDR1 SQVTM and CDR2 ANQGSEA. The CDR3 spans 15 residues. The CDR3 loop is CSVEDDRVHYNEQFF.

The chain carries TRBV7-9 and TRBJ1-4. Germline CDR1 SEHNR, CDR2 FQNEAQ (reference sequence). CDR3 length: 16 amino acids. The CDR3 loop reads CASSLAQLATNEKLFF.

V is TRBV5-1 and J is TRBJ2-7. The V gene's germline CDR1 is SGHRS and CDR2 YFSETQ. The CDR3 is made up of 14 amino acids. This CDR3 reads CASSLEQGTYEQYF.

This chain connects TRBV28 to TRBJ1-2. Germline CDR1 and CDR2: MDHEN and SYDVKM. CDR3 length: 12 amino acids. The CDR3 loop reads CASSLMDYGYTF.

The gene calls are TRBV7-9 and TRBJ2-5; TCRdb picks TRBD1, but there is no DNA to check that call. This CDR3 contains 13 residues. CDR1 and CDR2 from the germline V gene are SEHNR and FQNEAQ (reference sequence). This chain's CDR3 is CASSPGVAETQYF.

This chain joins TRBV7-6 and TRBJ2-3; TCRdb's assignment of TRBD2 cannot be checked, as there is no DNA. CDR3 length: 18 amino acids. Per germline, CDR1 SGHVS and CDR2 FNYEAQ. CDR3: CASTLWVSGSASTDTQYF.

This chain connects TRBV10-3 to TRBJ1-2. Germline V gene lookup returns CDR1 ENHRY and CDR2 SYGVKD. The CDR3 loop spans 15 amino acids. CDR3 amino acids: CAISEGQLFEEGYTF.

The chain carries TRBV7-3 and TRBJ2-3; the TRBD1 assignment by TCRdb is unverifiable without DNA. Germline CDR1 and CDR2: SGHTA and FQGTGA. CDR3 length equals 15 residues. This chain's CDR3 is CASSLRGGATDTQYF.

This chain joins TRBV28 and TRBJ2-7. The V gene's germline CDR1 is MDHEN and CDR2 SYDVKM. CDR3 size: 13 residues. The CDR3 sequence: CASNGGISYEQYF.

This rearrangement joins TRBV5-5 to TRBJ1-5. The CDR3 consists of 16 residues. Germline assignment: CDR1 SGHKS and CDR2 YYEKEE (reference sequence). The CDR3 here is CASSLGGRDSNQPQHF.

The chain combines TRBV7-8 with TRBJ2-1. CDR3 length equals 16 residues. The V gene's germline CDR1 is SGHVS and CDR2 FQNEAQ. CDR3 residues: CASSQSWVATYNEQFF.

This chain connects TRBV4-1 to TRBJ2-5; TCRdb designates TRBD1, a call that cannot be tested without DNA. Germline lookup yields CDR1 MGHRA and CDR2 YSYEKL. The CDR3 covers 14 residues. CDR3 region: CASSQLTGGETQYF.

The chain has TRBV7-9 and TRBJ1-1. The germline CDR1 and CDR2 sequences are SEHNR and FQNEAQ (reference sequence). This CDR3 region has 14 residues. CDR3 protein: CASSLAAGGTEAFF.

This sequence joins TRBV30 and TRBJ1-1; the D call of TRBD1 rests on TCRdb alone, since no DNA is present to check it. Germline V gives CDR1 GTSNPN, CDR2 SVGIG (reference sequence). This CDR3 has 14 amino acids. CDR3 sequence reads: CAWSVRGANTEAFF.

This CDR3 is CSARTGGYGYTF. V gene TRBV20-1 combines with J gene TRBJ1-2; the TRBD1 assignment by TCRdb is unverifiable without DNA. This CDR3 has 12 residues. Looked up from germline, CDR1 is DFQATT and CDR2 is SNEGSKA (reference sequence).

The V and J genes are TRBV7-7 and TRBJ2-1; the TCRdb D gene call, TRBD1, has no DNA to confirm it. The CDR3 is made up of 16 amino acids. Per the germline V gene, CDR1 is SSHAT and CDR2 is FNYEAQ (reference sequence). The CDR3 loop is CASSLAERGLGGEQFF.

V and J are TRBV20-1 and TRBJ2-5; TCRdb lists TRBD2, though no DNA is available to test this call. Germline CDR1 is DFQATT and CDR2 is SNEGSKA (reference sequence). The CDR3 length is 14 residues. The CDR3 is CSARAGGLRETQYF.

The genes are TRBV29-1 and TRBJ1-1. Germline V gives CDR1 SQVTM, CDR2 ANQGSEA. This CDR3 is 13 amino acids long. The CDR3 protein is CSVGAGSYSEAFF.

This sequence joins TRBV4-1 and TRBJ1-5; TCRdb gives TRBD1 as the D gene, but with no DNA this cannot be confirmed. The length of the CDR3 is 16 residues. CDR1 and CDR2 (germline): MGHRA, YSYEKL. The CDR3 loop is CASSQSREEVNQPQHF.

The chain's CDR3 is CASSLVISQETQYF. This chain joins TRBV7-9 and TRBJ2-5. The CDR3 consists of 14 residues. Germline V CDR1 and CDR2: SEHNR, FQNEAQ (reference sequence). Filled out from reference TRBV7-9 and TRBJ2-5, the complete variable domain reads DTGVSQNPRHKITKRGQNVTFRCDPISEHNRLYWYRQTLGQGPEFLTYFQNEAQLEKSRLLSDRFSAERPKGSFSTLEIQRTEQGDSAMYLCASSLVISQETQYFGPGTRLLVL.

V is TRBV24-1 and J is TRBJ1-1; as DNA is missing, the TRBD1 call by TCRdb cannot be tested. Germline V gene lookup returns CDR1 KGHDR and CDR2 SFDVKD. This CDR3 comprises 14 residues. CDR3 residues: CATSESTGVTEAFF.

This chain connects TRBV7-6 to TRBJ2-6; the D gene TCRdb calls, TRBD1, cannot be checked with no DNA. CDR3 length: 17 residues. Per the germline V gene, CDR1 is SGHVS and CDR2 is FNYEAQ. The CDR3: CASSLADSSPGANVLTF.

The J gene is TRBJ2-5, the V gene TRBV29-1; TCRdb indicates TRBD1, and absent DNA this call remains unverified. Germline V gene lookup returns CDR1 SQVTM and CDR2 ANQGSEA. The length of the CDR3 is 13 residues. CDR3 sequence reads: CSVDPGPQETQYF.